The present T cell receptor beta chain was sequenced within a study of OX40 agonist ivuxolimab in advanced cancers. Study in general: Patients got intravenous ivuxolimab at 0.01 to 10 mg/kg every 2 weeks. Participants could have had prior anti-PD-1, anti-PD-L1 or anti-CTLA-4 therapy, and roughly 39% had some. Points from the study as a whole: The specificity for antigen of the expanded peripheral T cells was not determined.

Profiling relied on immunoSEQ multiplex PCR, and the TCRdb table lists in-frame clones only, not all of them. The sample lists some 70,000 clones; about 90% were seen once. No patient had autoimmune disease or received systemic immunosuppression. V was trimmed by 4 bases and J by 2 bases, leaving 12 bases between them. The CDR3 has 14 amino acids. Germline V gives CDR1 SGHRS, CDR2 YFSETQ. A note on this clone: Its target is unknown.

This TCR came from an adult with an advanced solid tumor such as melanoma, head and neck, liver or kidney cancer. The sequences come from CD4+ or CD8+ T cells sorted from blood, collected in a trial of the OX40 agonist ivuxolimab. The chain recombines TRBV5-1 with TRBJ2-5; the D gene is possibly TRBD2 (7 bases). The CDR3 DNA sequence: TGCGCCAGCAGCCCGGGGAGGGGGCAAGAGACCCAGTACTTC. Amino acid sequence: CASSPGRGQETQYF. The full variable domain, in which reference TRBV5-1 and TRBJ2-5 provide the parts outside the CDR3, is KAGVTQTPRYLIKTRGQQVTLSCSPISGHRSVSWYQQTPGQGLQFLFEYFSETQRNKGNFPGRFSGRQFSNSRSEMNVSTLELGDSALYLCASSPGRGQETQYFGPGTRLLVL.